This T cell receptor beta chain was sequenced during a study of immune characterization of retroperitoneal liposarcoma. TCRdb re-called the PCR reads with MiXCR, one entry per CDR3 protein. The table records about 10,000 distinct CDR3 sequences, 25% to 30% of them present only once. The CDR3 is 14 residues long. The germline gives CDR1 MNHNS, CDR2 SASEGT. The source is a female donor with retroperitoneal liposarcoma. Sequenced sample: tumor tissue. This sequence joins TRBV6-1 and TRBJ2-5; 11 bases are a match to TRBD1. Gene TRBJ2-7 matches the end of the DNA better, so the J call may be wrong. CDR3 amino acids: CASRPSGTGGEQYF. CDR3 bases: TGTGCCAGCAGGCCCTCCGGGACAGGGGGCGAGCAGTACTTC.